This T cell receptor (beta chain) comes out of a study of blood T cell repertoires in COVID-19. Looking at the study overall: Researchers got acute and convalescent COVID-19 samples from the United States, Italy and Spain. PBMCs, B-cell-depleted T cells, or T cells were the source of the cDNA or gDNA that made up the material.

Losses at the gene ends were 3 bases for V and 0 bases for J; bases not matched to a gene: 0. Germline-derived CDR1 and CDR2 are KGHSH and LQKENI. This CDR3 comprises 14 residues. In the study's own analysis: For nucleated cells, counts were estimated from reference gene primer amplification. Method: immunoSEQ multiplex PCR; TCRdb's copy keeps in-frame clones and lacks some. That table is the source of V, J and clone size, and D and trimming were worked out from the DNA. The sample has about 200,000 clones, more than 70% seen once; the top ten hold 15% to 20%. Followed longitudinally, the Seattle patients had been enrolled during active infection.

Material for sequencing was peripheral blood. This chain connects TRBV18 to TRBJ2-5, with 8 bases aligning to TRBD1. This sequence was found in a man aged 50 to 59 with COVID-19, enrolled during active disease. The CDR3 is CASSPGQDQETQYF. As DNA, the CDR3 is TGTGCCAGCTCACCGGGACAGGACCAAGAGACCCAGTACTTC.